This T cell receptor (beta chain) derives from a study of T cell responses to AZD1222 COVID-19 vaccine. Points from the study as a whole: Only five or six individuals given AZD1222 were seropositive at baseline. There were vaccine-associated CD4 TCRs across spike, dominant at 160-218 and 743-854.

Points on this clone: The antigen remains unidentified.

The ends were cut back, 0 bases at V and 8 bases at J, with 13 bases in the middle. Germline CDR1 reads LNHDA; CDR2 reads SQIVND (reference sequence). This CDR3 has 14 amino acids. TCRdb's copy holds only in-frame clones and misses some; the assay was immunoSEQ multiplex PCR. The data contain around 130,000 clones, 80% to 90% of them singletons. The receptor was isolated from an adult in good health. The sequencing here drew on peripheral blood, taken on day 0 of AZD1222 vaccination. V gene TRBV19 combines with J gene TRBJ1-1; D not resolved. The CDR3 protein is CASSIDLGASEAFF. CDR3 DNA sequence: TGTGCCAGTAGTATAGATTTGGGTGCTTCCGAAGCTTTCTTT.